These 27 T cell receptor beta chains were sequenced from one sample in a study of T cell changes during pregnancy in multiple sclerosis. Sequencing used immunoSEQ multiplex PCR; TCRdb keeps in-frame clones, though not all of them. The data show tens of thousands of clones, roughly 92% seen once. Source: peripheral blood, taken after pregnancy. These receptor sequences come from a female donor in good health, enrolled as a control in a pregnancy study.

This chain uses TRBV29-1 with TRBJ2-7, with TRBD1 matching 10 bases. V gave up 1 base and J gave up 3 bases; unmatched junction bases: 6. This CDR3 has 15 residues. Germline V gives CDR1 SQVTM, CDR2 ANQGSEA. Here the CDR3 reads CSVEGGTGDRYEQYF. CDR3 nucleotides: TGCAGCGTTGAAGGCGGGACAGGGGACCGCTACGAGCAGTACTTC.

This chain connects TRBV28 to TRBJ2-7; 9 nucleotides align to TRBD1. Germline V gene sequence: CDR1 MDHEN, CDR2 SYDVKM. This CDR3 spans 15 amino acids. J gave up 4 bases and V 7 bases, and 11 bases lay outside the gene matches. The CDR3: CASNARGGQGYEQYF. The CDR3 bases are TGTGCCAGCAACGCCCGAGGGGGACAGGGTTACGAGCAGTACTTC.

V and J are TRBV4-1 and TRBJ1-2; D not resolved. The V end lost 1 base, the J end lost 3 bases, and 12 bases lay between the germline ends. The CDR3 has 15 residues. The germline gives CDR1 MGHRA, CDR2 YSYEKL. The CDR3 coding sequence is TGCGCCAGCAGCCAAGGATCCGGGTTAGACTATGGCTACACCTTC. It codes for CASSQGSGLDYGYTF.

The rearrangement links TRBV15 to TRBJ1-1; D not resolved. The CDR3 extends over 12 amino acids. The V gene lost 3 bases and the J gene lost 7 bases, with 9 bases spanning the gap. CDR1 is LNHNV and CDR2 is YYDKDF in the germline V gene (reference sequence). CDR3 sequence reads: CATSREVGEAFF. In nucleotides, the CDR3 is TGTGCCACCAGCAGGGAGGTGGGTGAAGCTTTCTTT.

The chain uses TRBV9 and TRBJ2-4, with 10 bases that match TRBD1. The CDR3 runs 16 residues. Per germline, CDR1 SGDLS and CDR2 YYNGEE. The V and J ends lost 3 bases and 1 base, in that order; junction bases with no gene match: 4. The CDR3 DNA is TGTGCCAGCAGCGGACAGGGGGCTTTGGCCAAAAACATTCAGTACTTC. Amino acid sequence: CASSGQGALAKNIQYF.

This clone was observed a handful of times. The V and J genes are TRBV7-3 and TRBJ2-7; 10 nucleotides line up with TRBD1. This CDR3 has 14 amino acids. From germline, CDR1 is SGHTA and CDR2 FQGTGA. V was pared by 3 bases and J by 5 bases, with 4 bases of the junction left unmatched. The CDR3 region is CASSLGTGANEQYF. The CDR3 DNA sequence: TGTGCCAGCAGCTTGGGGACAGGGGCAAACGAGCAGTACTTC.

The chain has TRBV7-9 and TRBJ2-3, with 7 bases fitting TRBD2. The germline gives CDR1 SEHNR, CDR2 FQNEAQ (reference sequence). J lost 3 bases, V lost 3 bases, and 3 bases had no gene match. The CDR3 sequence is 14 residues long. The CDR3 reads CASSLGGRTDTQYF. In DNA, the CDR3 is TGTGCCAGCAGCTTGGGCGGGAGAACAGATACGCAGTATTTT.

The chain combines TRBV21-1 with TRBJ1-6; the table assigns TRBD1, which was not confirmed against the DNA. TRBV21-1 is a pseudogene. The CDR3 sequence is 14 residues long. CDR3 amino acids: CANHRSSYNSPLHF. CDR3 nucleotide sequence: TGTGCCAACCACAGGAGCTCCTATAATTCACCCCTCCACTTT.

The CDR3 sequence: CASSLAGEYNEQFF. The CDR3 DNA sequence: TGTGCCAGCAGCTTAGCCGGGGAATACAATGAGCAGTTCTTC. The genes are TRBV7-6 and TRBJ2-1, with D tentatively TRBD2 (5 bases). V was pared by 0 bases and J by 4 bases, with 7 bases between. The CDR3 covers 14 residues. Germline V lookup: CDR1 SGHVS, CDR2 FNYEAQ. Looking up the rest from reference TRBV7-6 and TRBJ2-1 gives the full variable domain: GAGVSQSPRYKVTKRGQDVALRCDPISGHVSLYWYRQALGQGPEFLTYFNYEAQQDKSGLPNDRFSAERPEGSISTLTIQRTEQRDSAMYRCASSLAGEYNEQFFGPGTRLTVL.

The chain couples TRBV25-1 to TRBJ2-3, with D possibly matching TRBD2 (5 bases). Trimming left V 8 bases short and J 0 bases short, with 12 bases between. Germline V gene sequence: CDR1 MGHDK, CDR2 SYGVNS. The CDR3 loop spans 14 amino acids. The CDR3 nucleotides read TGTGCCAGCCGGGGTCCATCTAGCACAGATACGCAGTATTTT. This gives the protein CASRGPSSTDTQYF.

This chain connects TRBV10-1 to TRBJ2-7; 8 positions agree with TRBD2. Germline V gives CDR1 WNHNN, CDR2 SYGVQD (reference sequence). The CDR3 covers 16 residues. Trimming took 2 bases from V and 4 from J; bases not matched to a gene: 10. In nucleotides, the CDR3 is TGCGCCAGCAGTGAGAAACAGCGGGAGTACTGGTACGAGCAGTACTTC. Its protein is CASSEKQREYWYEQYF.

V gene TRBV7-2 combines with J gene TRBJ2-4; possible D gene TRBD1, 7 bases. Germline V gene data show CDR1 as SGHTA and CDR2 as FQGNSA. The V end lost 1 base, the J end lost 9 bases, and 13 bases lay between the germline ends. The CDR3 sequence is 14 residues long. CDR3 protein: CASSLGGTVGIQYF. The CDR3 nucleotides read TGTGCCAGCAGCTTAGGCGGGACAGTGGGCATTCAGTACTTC.

V is TRBV10-1 and J is TRBJ2-7; D is uncertain. The CDR3 has 14 residues. The germline V gene encodes CDR1 WNHNN and CDR2 SYGVQD (reference sequence). V lost 7 bases and J lost 0, with 13 bases in between. CDR3 amino acids: CASTSGPSSYEQYF. The CDR3 DNA follows: TGCGCCAGCACTTCAGGCCCAAGCTCCTACGAGCAGTACTTC.

The rearrangement joins TRBV15 to TRBJ2-5; the match to TRBD2 covers 7 bases. The CDR3 spans 15 residues. The J segment lost 5 bases and the V segment lost 0 bases, leaving 6 bases of the junction unmatched. CDR1 and CDR2 (germline): LNHNV, YYDKDF (reference sequence). The CDR3 sequence is CATSRDRREEETQYF. The CDR3 DNA sequence: TGTGCCACCAGCAGAGATCGACGGGAGGAGGAGACCCAGTACTTC. Combining the CDR3 with reference TRBV15 and TRBJ2-5 gives the whole variable domain DAMVIQNPRYQVTQFGKPVTLSCSQTLNHNVMYWYQQKSSQAPKLLFHYYDKDFNNEADTPDNFQSRRPNTSFCFLDIRSPGLGDTAMYLCATSRDRREEETQYFGPGTRLLVL.

The V and J genes are TRBV7-2 and TRBJ2-7; D gene uncertain. The CDR3 has 11 amino acids. The V gene lost 1 base and the J gene lost 6 bases, with 4 bases spanning the gap. Germline CDR1 SGHTA, CDR2 FQGNSA. The CDR3 spells CASSLDGEQYF. CDR3 nucleotide sequence: TGTGCCAGCAGCTTAGACGGCGAGCAGTACTTC.

This clone was detected once. The chain joins TRBV5-4 to TRBJ2-7, with TRBD2 matching over 12 bases. V was clipped by 2 bases and J by 11 bases; unmatched bases: 5. CDR1 and CDR2 (germline): SGHNT, YYREEE (reference sequence). This CDR3 contains 13 residues. CDR3 bases: TGTGCCAGCAGCTTACTAGCGGGGGGTACGGAGTACTTC. This encodes CASSLLAGGTEYF.

V and J are TRBV6-5 and TRBJ1-5; D perhaps matches TRBD1 (6 bases). Per germline, CDR1 MNHEY and CDR2 SVGAGI. V gave up 0 bases and J gave up 7 bases, with 10 bases separating them. The CDR3 has 14 residues. The CDR3 protein is CASSYSVGGQPQHF. CDR3 DNA: TGTGCCAGCAGTTACTCGGTTGGGGGCCAGCCCCAGCATTTT.

In this sample, this clone turned up once. The CDR3 here is CASSQDRGGTEAFF. Written as DNA, the CDR3 is TGTGCCAGCAGCCAAGACAGGGGAGGTACTGAAGCTTTCTTT. J is TRBJ1-1 and V is TRBV11-3; 8 bases fit TRBD1. This CDR3 has 14 amino acids. The V segment lost 5 bases and the J segment 5 bases; nucleotides outside the gene matches: 7. The germline V gene encodes CDR1 SGHNT and CDR2 YENEEA.

The genes are TRBV28 and TRBJ2-3; possibly TRBD2 for D (5 bases). Per germline, CDR1 MDHEN and CDR2 SYDVKM. Trimming cost V 10 bases and J 3 bases, with 14 bases left between them. The CDR3 extends over 13 amino acids. CDR3 nucleotides: TGTGCCACCAGAGAGGGAGTAACAGATACGCAGTATTTT. Protein: CATREGVTDTQYF.

V usage is TRBV28 and J usage is TRBJ1-2; TRBD1 agrees at 7 bases. Looked up from germline, CDR1 is MDHEN and CDR2 is SYDVKM. This CDR3 contains 15 residues. V shed 6 bases and J 5 bases; nucleotides not matched to a gene: 12. The CDR3 reads CASSSSSQGVYGYTF. The CDR3 coding sequence is TGTGCCAGCAGCTCCTCCTCCCAGGGGGTTTATGGCTACACCTTC.

The chain combines TRBV30 with TRBJ1-3; TRBD1 might be the D (6 bases). From germline, CDR1 is GTSNPN and CDR2 SVGIG (reference sequence). The CDR3 extends over 14 amino acids. Trimming shortened V by 8 bases and J by 4 bases, and 18 bases separated the two germline ends. The CDR3 sequence is CANGPGALGNTIYF. The DNA for the CDR3 is TGTGCCAACGGACCAGGGGCGCTCGGAAACACCATATATTTT.

The chain couples TRBV28 to TRBJ2-7; 9 bases are a match to TRBD2. The CDR3 runs 14 residues. The trim removed 1 base at V and 4 bases at J, leaving 2 bases unmatched. Per germline, CDR1 MDHEN and CDR2 SYDVKM. The CDR3 reads CASSLFSGSYEQYF. The CDR3 nucleotides are TGTGCCAGCAGTTTATTTAGCGGGAGTTACGAGCAGTACTTC.

This sequence joins TRBV6-5 and TRBJ2-7; 8 bases fit TRBD2. Germline trimming cut 6 bases from V and 0 bases from J; bases unmatched to any gene: 7. This CDR3 is built from 15 residues. The germline gives CDR1 MNHEY, CDR2 SVGAGI. In nucleotides, the CDR3 is TGTGCCAGCAGATACATAGCGGGGTCCTCCTACGAGCAGTACTTC. It specifies CASRYIAGSSYEQYF.

This chain connects TRBV11-2 to TRBJ2-7, with D unresolved. The V and J ends lost 0 bases and 5 bases respectively, with 14 bases between them. Germline V gives CDR1 SGHAT, CDR2 FQNNGV. The CDR3 consists of 15 residues. CDR3 loop: CASSLESAAAHEQYF. The CDR3 nucleotides are TGTGCCAGCAGCTTAGAGTCGGCGGCCGCTCACGAGCAGTACTTC.

The rearrangement joins TRBV5-8 to TRBJ2-1; the match to TRBD2 covers 14 bases. Germline values: CDR1 SGHTS, CDR2 YDEGEE. This CDR3 is built from 15 residues. V dropped 3 bases and J dropped 6; count of bases not matched to a gene: 2. CDR3 region: CASSWGLAGVNEQFF. As DNA, the CDR3 is TGTGCCAGCAGCTGGGGACTAGCGGGAGTCAATGAGCAGTTCTTC. Filled out from reference TRBV5-8 and TRBJ2-1, the complete variable domain reads EAGVTQSPTHLIKTRGQQATLRCSPISGHTSVYWYQQALGLGLQFLLWYDEGEERNRGNFPPRFSGRQFPNYSSELNVNALELEDSALYLCASSWGLAGVNEQFFGPGTRLTVL.

The CDR3 DNA sequence: TGTGCCAGCTCGGGGCAGCGAGATCAGCCCCAGCATTTT. This gives the protein CASSGQRDQPQHF. The chain couples TRBV18 to TRBJ1-5, with D tentatively TRBD1 (5 bases). CDR1 and CDR2 from the germline V gene are KGHSH and LQKENI. The CDR3 extends over 13 amino acids. The V and J ends lost 6 bases and 5 bases respectively, with 11 bases between them.

The DNA of the CDR3 is TGTGCCAGCAGTGAAAGGGACAGGGCAGCTAAAAACATTCAGTACTTC. It specifies CASSERDRAAKNIQYF. The rearrangement links TRBV6-1 to TRBJ2-4, with 9 bases identical to TRBD1. The CDR3 length is 16 residues. Germline CDR1 MNHNS, CDR2 SASEGT. J gave up 4 bases and V 2 bases, and 6 bases lay outside the gene matches.